This entry describes one TCR beta chain. Every one of the donors was a Caucasian adult that lived in Nashville, Tennessee. Germline loops: CDR1 MNHEY, CDR2 SVGAGI. The CDR3 is 16 amino acids. Germline trimming cut 0 bases from V and 11 bases from J; bases unmatched to any gene: 10. The data belong to a study of shared clonotypes between healthy human individuals. Study details: Donor ages ranged 18 to 49 years: a couple of women, a few men.

Investigators spread the genomic DNA of each subset evenly over several immunoSEQ plates. Libraries were prepared by immunoSEQ multiplex PCR; TCRdb keeps only in-frame clonotypes and omits some of them. The sample lists some 1,100,000 clones; about 84% were seen once. The sample comprised memory CD4+ T cells from PBMCs. The subset here: CD45RA-negative fraction. The genes are TRBV6-5 and TRBJ1-1; the match to TRBD1 covers 12 bases. This receptor was identified in a man younger than 35 in good health. Some clones in this sample may be carry-over from other donors' samples. The CDR3, as DNA: TGTGCCAGCAGTTACTCGACTGGGGGACAGGGGGCCCGGGCTTTCTTT. Translation: CASSYSTGGQGARAFF.